This T cell receptor beta chain was identified in a study of cytomegalovirus exposure and HLA in healthy donors. This clone turned up a few times. Germline V gene lookup returns CDR1 MNHEY and CDR2 SVGAGI. The CDR3 has 14 residues. The V and J ends lost 2 bases and 8 bases respectively, with 15 bases between them. Sequencing used immunoSEQ multiplex PCR; TCRdb keeps in-frame clones, though not all of them. This table holds tens of thousands of clones, approximately 93% found once. The receptor was isolated from a man aged 18-30 years in good health and CMV-seronegative. The V call is TRBV6-5, the J call TRBJ1-2; no firm D call. Sequenced input: PBMCs. The CDR3 sequence is CASSYRLEGFGYTF. As DNA, the CDR3 is TGTGCCAGCAGTTACCGTTTAGAGGGTTTCGGCTACACCTTC.